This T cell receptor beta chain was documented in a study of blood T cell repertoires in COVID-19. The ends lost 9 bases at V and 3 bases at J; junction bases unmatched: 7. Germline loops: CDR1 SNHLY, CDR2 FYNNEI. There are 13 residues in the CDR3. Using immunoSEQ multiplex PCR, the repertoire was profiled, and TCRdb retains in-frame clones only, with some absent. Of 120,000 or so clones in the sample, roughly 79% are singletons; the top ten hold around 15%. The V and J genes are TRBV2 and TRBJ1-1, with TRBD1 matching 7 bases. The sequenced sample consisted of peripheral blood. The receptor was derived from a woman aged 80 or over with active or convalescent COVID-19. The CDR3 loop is CARNRGTDTEAFF. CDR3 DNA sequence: TGTGCCAGGAACAGGGGAACGGACACTGAAGCTTTCTTT.